The 22 T cell receptor beta chains below all came from one sample that was sequenced in a study of spatial heterogeneity in lung cancer. The time point is: sample taken at primary tumor resection. Using its own MiXCR run on the 5' RACE reads, TCRdb lists one record per CDR3 protein. The top ten hold 15% to 20% of the sample, which has under 4,000 distinct CDR3 sequences, roughly 3.4% seen once. The sample was lung tissue, taken at surgery. Source of these receptors: a human donor with early-stage non-small cell lung cancer.

As for this clonotype: This beta chain is a stray sequence in a library constructed for alpha chains; its clone size is not meaningful. This chain links TRBV20-1 with TRBJ2-5, with TRBD1 identical over 7 bases. This CDR3 is built from 11 residues. J gave up 10 bases and V 7 bases, and 9 bases lay outside the gene matches. Germline V gives CDR1 DFQATT, CDR2 SNEGSKA (reference sequence). The CDR3: CSVRGPGGQYF. The CDR3 bases are TGCAGTGTTAGGGGCCCAGGGGGCCAGTACTTC.

This clonotype counts as medium-sized. This beta chain slipped into a library made for alpha chains as a stray read, so its size is not meaningful. CDR3 in DNA: TGTGCCAGCAGCCCGGGTAGGCAGGGCTCGCACAATGAGCAGTTCTTC. It specifies CASSPGRQGSHNEQFF. The genes are TRBV7-8 and TRBJ2-1, with D possibly TRBD1 on 5 matching bases. The V and J ends lost 5 bases and 5 bases respectively, with 19 bases between them. The CDR3 consists of 16 residues. Looked up from germline, CDR1 is SGHVS and CDR2 is FQNEAQ.

This clonotype is medium-sized by share. Little can be read into the size of this beta chain, an off-target read in a library designed for alpha chains. This sequence joins TRBV12-3 or TRBV12-4 and TRBJ2-3; no clear D gene. CDR3 length: 13 residues. Trimming stripped 1 base from V and 6 bases from J, with 8 bases between. CDR3 loop: CASSLGGRDTQYF. The DNA for the CDR3 is TGTGCCAGCAGTTTAGGTGGTCGGGATACGCAGTATTTT.

This clonotype was seen ten or more times. The library was designed around alpha chains, so this beta chain is a stray read whose abundance carries little weight. CDR3 coding DNA: TGTGCCAGCAGCTTAATAGTGGGGACACCAGAAAAACTGTTTTTT. Protein: CASSLIVGTPEKLFF. The chain links TRBV11-2 to TRBJ1-4; maybe TRBD1 (6 bases). The CDR3 has 15 amino acids. The germline gives CDR1 SGHAT, CDR2 FQNNGV. With 2 bases removed from V and 8 bases from J, the gap between germline ends came to 15 bases.

Judged by abundance, this clonotype is medium-sized (0.01 to 0.1%). Because this beta chain is a stray read in a library intended to capture alpha chains, its abundance should not be given much weight. The rearrangement links TRBV7-2 to TRBJ2-7; TRBD1 aligns across 7 bases. V was pared by 2 bases and J by 0 bases, with 4 bases of the junction left unmatched. The CDR3 is 15 amino acids. CDR1 is SGHTA, CDR2 FQGNSA, per germline. The CDR3 loop reads CASSLSGQPSYEQYF. CDR3 nucleotides: TGTGCCAGCAGCTTATCGGGACAGCCCTCCTACGAGCAGTACTTC.

The table lists this clonotype with many counts. The library was built for alpha chains, so this beta chain is an off-target read and its size means little. The V and J genes are TRBV7-8 and TRBJ2-3; 8 nucleotides agree with TRBD2. CDR3 length: 18 amino acids. CDR1 and CDR2 from the germline V gene are SGHVS and FQNEAQ. The trim removed 0 bases at V and 0 bases at J, leaving 8 bases unmatched. The DNA for the CDR3 is TGTGCCAGCAGCTTAGCTCCTTTACCTAGCGGGAGCACAGATACGCAGTATTTT. Protein product: CASSLAPLPSGSTDTQYF.

In this sample, this clonotype is medium-sized. The library was prepared for alpha chains; this beta chain is a stray read, so its frequency means little. The chain uses TRBV7-2 and TRBJ2-1; 13 nucleotides line up with TRBD2. V was clipped by 5 bases and J by 11 bases; unmatched bases: 9. Germline V gene sequence: CDR1 SGHTA, CDR2 FQGNSA. This CDR3 contains 15 residues. The CDR3 region is CASSPTSGGLFQQFF. The CDR3 DNA reads TGTGCCAGCAGCCCGACTAGCGGGGGGCTCTTTCAGCAGTTCTTC.

This clonotype was recorded many times. This beta chain came through as a stray read in a library set up for alpha chains, and its size says little. CDR3 sequence reads: CASRQETGDSNQPQHF. CDR3 nucleotides: TGTGCCAGCAGACAAGAGACAGGGGATAGCAATCAGCCCCAGCATTTT. The rearrangement uses TRBV2 and TRBJ1-5, with 8 bases identical to TRBD1. With V trimmed by 6 bases and J by 0 bases, 7 bases remained unmatched. Germline CDR1 SNHLY, CDR2 FYNNEI. The CDR3 loop spans 16 amino acids.

By share of the sample, this clonotype is medium-sized (0.01 to 0.1%). The library was prepared for alpha chains; this beta chain is a stray read, so its frequency means little. V gene TRBV30 combines with J gene TRBJ1-6; TRBD1 is a possible D gene (5 bases). This CDR3 is 16 amino acids long. In germline, CDR1 is GTSNPN, CDR2 SVGIG (reference sequence). Trimming left V 3 bases short and J 9 bases short, with 21 bases between. The CDR3 region is CAWSRNRFGEGSPLHF. In DNA form, the CDR3 reads TGTGCCTGGAGCCGGAACAGGTTTGGTGAGGGTTCACCCCTCCACTTT.

By share, this clonotype counts as medium-sized. This beta chain is off target for a library built for alpha chains, so its abundance means little. This chain joins TRBV20-1 and TRBJ2-3; 8 nucleotides line up with TRBD2. The CDR3 contains 14 residues. The germline V gene encodes CDR1 DFQATT and CDR2 SNEGSKA (reference sequence). With V trimmed by 7 bases and J by 1 base, 7 bases remained unmatched. In DNA, the CDR3 is TGCAGTGGTGGAGGAGCGGGGGGCACAGATACGCAGTATTTT. Its translation: CSGGGAGGTDTQYF.

A remark on this clonotype: The size of this beta chain means little, since it is a stray read in a library made for alpha chains. This sequence joins TRBV30 and TRBJ2-3; no firm D call. The CDR3 has 12 residues. Trimming cost V 2 bases and J 2 bases, with 5 bases left between them. Germline V gives CDR1 GTSNPN, CDR2 SVGIG (reference sequence). CDR3 protein: CAWSPPTDTQYF. The CDR3 DNA follows: TGTGCCTGGAGTCCACCCACAGATACGCAGTATTTT.

In this sample, this clonotype is medium-sized. This beta chain is a stray read from a library made for alpha chains; its abundance is not meaningful. The chain has TRBV19 and TRBJ1-6; D uncertain. Trimming removed 3 bases at V and 11 bases at J, with 11 bases between. This CDR3 spans 13 amino acids. From germline, CDR1 is LNHDA and CDR2 SQIVND (reference sequence). The CDR3 coding sequence is TGTGCCAGTAGTATCGGAAAAGGAACACCCCTCCACTTT. Protein product: CASSIGKGTPLHF.

Judged by abundance, this clonotype is medium-sized. The size of this beta chain means little, since it is a stray read in a library made for alpha chains. V is TRBV28 and J is TRBJ2-1; TRBD2 matches 13 bases. The CDR3 runs 17 residues. V shed 4 bases, J shed 10 bases, and the junction held 13 bases outside the gene matches. Germline lookup yields CDR1 MDHEN and CDR2 SYDVKM. The CDR3 bases are TGTGCCAGCAGTTCCTCCCGGACTAGCGGGGGTCATATGGAGCAGTTCTTC. Its protein product is CASSSSRTSGGHMEQFF.

By share of the sample, this clonotype is medium-sized. Because this beta chain is a stray read in a library intended to capture alpha chains, its abundance should not be given much weight. V and J are TRBV27 and TRBJ2-1; D is possibly TRBD1 or TRBD2 (5 bases each). The CDR3 is made up of 13 amino acids. Germline lookup yields CDR1 MNHEY and CDR2 SMNVEV (reference sequence). V lost 6 bases and J 5 bases, leaving 11 bases between the germline ends. The CDR3 sequence is CASRGTVDNEQFF. Written as DNA, the CDR3 is TGTGCCAGCAGAGGGACGGTAGACAATGAGCAGTTCTTC.

This clonotype counts as medium-sized. Since it is a stray read in a library aimed at alpha chains, this beta chain has a size that is not meaningful. The V gene is TRBV7-2, the J gene TRBJ2-7; perhaps TRBD1 as D (6 bases). CDR1 and CDR2 from the germline V gene are SGHTA and FQGNSA. The CDR3 contains 15 residues. Trimming removed 1 base from V and 3 bases from J, with 13 bases in between. For the CDR3, the DNA is TGTGCCAGCAGCTTAGGGACGACAGGCTACTACGAGCAGTACTTC. This encodes CASSLGTTGYYEQYF.

This clonotype is deemed medium-sized. As an off-target read in a library built for alpha chains, this beta chain has a frequency of little significance. The V gene is TRBV27, the J gene TRBJ1-4, with D hard to call. The CDR3 is 15 amino acids. Germline-derived CDR1 and CDR2 are MNHEY and SMNVEV (reference sequence). V lost 5 bases and J lost 2, with 12 bases in between. The CDR3 bases are TGTGCCAGCAGTCCTGGAGGGTTCACTAATGAAAAACTGTTTTTT. Protein: CASSPGGFTNEKLFF.

A word on this clonotype: The library was prepared for alpha chains; this beta chain is a stray read, so its frequency means little. The chain employs TRBV7-9 and TRBJ1-1; D is ambiguous. Germline values: CDR1 SEHNR, CDR2 FQNEAQ (reference sequence). The CDR3 is made up of 13 amino acids. The germline V and J ends were trimmed by 0 bases and 4 bases, with 6 bases remaining between them. In DNA form, the CDR3 reads TGTGCCAGCAGCTTAGCGTCGGCCACTGAAGCTTTCTTT. This encodes CASSLASATEAFF.

By sample share, this clonotype is medium-sized. In a library made to pick up alpha chains, this beta chain is a stray read with a size that means little. The chain links TRBV19 to TRBJ2-2; D is undetermined. The CDR3 sequence is 12 residues long. The V and J ends lost 4 bases and 6 bases respectively, with 6 bases between them. The germline V gene has CDR1 LNHDA and CDR2 SQIVND (reference sequence). The CDR3 region has the DNA TGTGCCAGTAGTACCCAAGCCGGGGAGCTGTTTTTT. Translated: CASSTQAGELFF.

By sample fraction, this clonotype is medium-sized. In a library made to pick up alpha chains, this beta chain is a stray read with a size that means little. This CDR3 reads CASTLGQGDNQPQHF. DNA of the CDR3: TGTGCCAGTACCCTCGGACAGGGCGACAATCAGCCCCAGCATTTT. The gene calls are TRBV19 and TRBJ1-5; 8 bases are shared with TRBD1. The CDR3 sequence is 15 residues long. Germline lookup yields CDR1 LNHDA and CDR2 SQIVND (reference sequence). Trimming took 7 bases from V and 3 from J; bases not matched to a gene: 8.

This clonotype is classed as medium-sized. Little can be read into the size of this beta chain, an off-target read in a library designed for alpha chains. The J gene is TRBJ2-1, the V gene TRBV24-1; tentatively, D is TRBD1 or TRBD2 (5 bases each). This CDR3 has 15 residues. Germline values: CDR1 KGHDR, CDR2 SFDVKD. Trimming removed 1 base at V and 4 bases at J, with 10 bases between. This chain's CDR3 is CATSDFGAKYNEQFF. The CDR3 bases are TGTGCCACCAGTGATTTCGGGGCAAAGTACAATGAGCAGTTCTTC.

This clonotype ranks as medium-sized. The library was designed around alpha chains, so this beta chain is a stray read whose abundance carries little weight. This chain uses TRBV2 with TRBJ2-4; a weak D match, TRBD2 (6 bases). This CDR3 is built from 15 residues. Between the trimmed V and J ends, which lost 7 bases and 1 base, there was a span of 14 bases. Germline CDR1 and CDR2: SNHLY and FYNNEI. The CDR3 nucleotides are TGTGCCAGCACCCCGGGGGATTGGGCCAAAAACATTCAGTACTTC. Its protein is CASTPGDWAKNIQYF.

By frequency in the sample, this clonotype is medium-sized. Little can be read into the size of this beta chain, an off-target read in a library designed for alpha chains. The chain combines TRBV20-1 with TRBJ1-1; D is possibly TRBD1 (5 bases). V was pared by 3 bases and J by 6 bases, with 14 bases between. Germline loops: CDR1 DFQATT, CDR2 SNEGSKA (reference sequence). This CDR3 comprises 13 residues. CDR3 bases: TGCAGTGCTAGTGCGGGGGGGACCCCTGAAGCTTTCTTT. Translated, it gives CSASAGGTPEAFF.